The 13 T cell receptor beta chains reported below all come from one sample, sequenced in a study of T cells in Graves' hyperthyroidism and ophthalmopathy. RNA transcripts served as the template for amplifying TCR beta CDR3 regions. First-round RT-PCR of the TCR CDR3 relied on the HTBI primer set. From the multiplex PCR reads, TCRdb called clonotypes with MiXCR, one entry per CDR3 protein. This sample yields hundreds of thousands of distinct CDR3 sequences, of which around 20% are seen a single time; over 45% belongs to the top ten. Sequencing used blood. The receptors originated from a man aged 35 to 55 with Graves' ophthalmopathy.

In this sample, this clonotype turned up a few times. This rearrangement joins TRBV19 to TRBJ2-6; D gene uncertain. The V end was cut by 4 bases, the J end by 0 bases, with 7 bases between. The CDR3 runs 15 residues. Germline CDR1 LNHDA, CDR2 SQIVND (reference sequence). The CDR3 sequence is CASSSRSSGANVLTF. CDR3 sequence (DNA): TGTGCCAGTAGTAGTAGAAGCTCTGGGGCCAACGTCCTGACTTTC.

The CDR3 protein is CASSEDRGIPEAFF. CDR3 bases: TGTGCCAGCAGTGAGGACAGGGGGATCCCTGAAGCTTTCTTT. The V and J genes are TRBV2 and TRBJ1-1; 10 bases agree with TRBD1. The germline CDR1 and CDR2 sequences are SNHLY and FYNNEI. V lost 3 bases, J lost 6 bases, and 4 bases stayed unmatched. The CDR3 length is 14 residues.

This clonotype was seen more than once but under ten times. The chain links TRBV27 to TRBJ2-5, with D hard to call. Per the germline V gene, CDR1 is MNHEY and CDR2 is SMNVEV (reference sequence). Trimming cost V 6 bases and J 1 base, with 15 bases left between them. This CDR3 is 15 amino acids long. The CDR3 is CASSETPGLQETQYF. CDR3 DNA: TGTGCCAGCAGCGAAACCCCCGGGCTCCAAGAGACCCAGTACTTC.

This clonotype showed up many times. The chain links TRBV28 to TRBJ1-1, with 8 positions matching TRBD1. The germline CDR1 and CDR2 sequences are MDHEN and SYDVKM. The CDR3 covers 17 residues. Germline trimming cut 6 bases from V and 0 bases from J; bases unmatched to any gene: 12. The CDR3 sequence is CASSRNRGSNMNTEAFF. Here the CDR3 DNA reads TGTGCCAGCAGCCGAAACAGGGGGTCAAACATGAACACTGAAGCTTTCTTT. The full variable domain, with the rest looked up from reference TRBV28 and TRBJ1-1, is DVKVTQSSRYLVKRTGEKVFLECVQDMDHENMFWYRQDPGLGLRLIYFSYDVKMKEKGDIPEGYSVSREKKERFSLILESASTNQTSMYLCASSRNRGSNMNTEAFFGQGTRLTVV.

The CDR3 DNA reads TGTGCCAGCAGTCCTGGGACAGGCGAAGCCTACGAGCAGTACTTC. Protein: CASSPGTGEAYEQYF. The chain couples TRBV27 to TRBJ2-7; 8 bases map to TRBD1. With V trimmed by 5 bases and J by 2 bases, 8 bases remained unmatched. Germline assignment: CDR1 MNHEY and CDR2 SMNVEV (reference sequence). The CDR3 consists of 15 residues.

This clonotype was seen more than once but under ten times. V gene TRBV6-1 combines with J gene TRBJ2-5; D not certain. This CDR3 comprises 13 residues. CDR1 MNHNS and CDR2 SASEGT come from the germline V gene. Trimming pared 1 base from V and 5 bases from J, leaving 8 bases between. The CDR3 reads CASSEGIRETQYF. The DNA of the CDR3 is TGTGCCAGCAGTGAAGGTATTAGGGAGACCCAGTACTTC.

Many counts were recorded for this clonotype. The chain uses TRBV18 and TRBJ1-5, with a weak D call TRBD1 (6 bases). Germline V gives CDR1 KGHSH, CDR2 LQKENI. Trimming took off 3 bases at V and 3 bases at J, with 9 bases between the two ends. The CDR3 has 14 residues. The CDR3 is CASSPRDTNQPQHF. CDR3 DNA: TGTGCCAGCTCACCCCGGGACACCAATCAGCCCCAGCATTTT.

In regard to this clonotype: Germline and junction disagree at one end, which may indicate a read error. The chain is built from TRBV15 and TRBJ2-3; 7 nucleotides align to TRBD1. Germline CDR1 and CDR2: LNHNV and YYDKDF (reference sequence). The CDR3 has 13 amino acids. CDR3 loop: CATRTGYIDTRYF. In DNA form, the CDR3 reads TGTGCCACCAGGACAGGGTATATAGATACGCGGTATTTT.

This chain links TRBV9 with TRBJ2-7, with TRBD2 identical over 7 bases. Germline trimming cut 2 bases from V and 4 bases from J; bases unmatched to any gene: 9. The CDR3 sequence is 15 residues long. The germline gives CDR1 SGDLS, CDR2 YYNGEE. This CDR3 reads CASSVRSSGLYEQYF. The DNA for the CDR3 is TGTGCCAGCAGCGTCCGATCTAGCGGTCTATACGAGCAGTACTTC. The variable domain in full, with the rest retrieved from reference TRBV9 and TRBJ2-7, is DSGVTQTPKHLITATGQRVTLRCSPRSGDLSVYWYQQSLDQGLQFLIQYYNGEERAKGNILERFSAQQFPDLHSELNLSSLELGDSALYFCASSVRSSGLYEQYFGPGTRLTVT.

This rearrangement joins TRBV20-1 to TRBJ1-2; the D gene is possibly TRBD1 (5 bases). Trimming shortened V by 0 bases and J by 8 bases, and 19 bases separated the two germline ends. This CDR3 spans 15 amino acids. Germline values: CDR1 DFQATT, CDR2 SNEGSKA (reference sequence). CDR3: CSARDNDPGEGGYTF. The CDR3 DNA follows: TGCAGTGCTAGAGATAATGATCCGGGGGAGGGGGGCTACACCTTC.

This clonotype was recorded a few times. The chain carries TRBV7-2 and TRBJ2-3, with 8 bases matching TRBD2. The V gene's germline CDR1 is SGHTA and CDR2 FQGNSA. V shed 2 bases and J 6 bases; nucleotides not matched to a gene: 13. CDR3 size: 17 residues. The CDR3 protein is CASSLMASGPMVDTQYF. In DNA, the CDR3 is TGTGCCAGCAGCTTAATGGCTAGCGGGCCCATGGTGGATACGCAGTATTTT.

This clonotype was observed many times. The V call is TRBV12-3 or TRBV12-4, the J call TRBJ2-7; D is tentatively TRBD1 or TRBD2 (5 bases each). Deletions cut 2 bases from V and 5 bases from J, with 10 bases between. The CDR3 is 13 amino acids. The CDR3 here is CASSLQGVHEQYF. CDR3 nucleotides: TGTGCCAGCAGTTTACAGGGAGTTCACGAGCAGTACTTC.

This clonotype was picked up a small number of times. The chain employs TRBV5-1 and TRBJ2-7; TRBD2 aligns across 12 bases. V shed 2 bases and J 4 bases; nucleotides not matched to a gene: 10. CDR1 and CDR2 from the germline V gene are SGHRS and YFSETQ. The CDR3 spans 17 residues. Here the CDR3 DNA reads TGCGCCAGCAGCTTCACCAAACGGGGACTAGCGGGTTACGAGCAGTACTTC. Encoded protein: CASSFTKRGLAGYEQYF.